This TCR beta chain emerged from a study of shared clonotypes between healthy human individuals (dated by TCRdb to the early 2020s). Concerning the study at large: The cohort included a few men and a couple of women between 18 and 49 years of age. To estimate repertoire size and how much clonotypes are shared between individuals, the study performed deep sequencing of blood TCR repertoires from roughly five healthy adults. To increase sequencing depth and limit assay-specific biases, different laboratories used diverse techniques to prepare libraries and sequence TCR repertoires. Leukapheresis yielded between about 0.8 and 8.9 billion PBMCs per donor. For each donor, three plates each were used for CD4 naive and CD4 memory, two plates were used for CD8 naive, and one plate was used for CD8 memory.

From the germline V gene, CDR1 is SGHAT and CDR2 is FQNNGV. There are 16 amino acids in the CDR3, from cysteine to phenylalanine inclusive. Here the CDR3 DNA is all that survives: 48 bases in frame from base 1. The trim is 5 bases for V and 4 bases for J, with a gap of 20 bases between the germline ends. Donors were healthy HIV-negative adults with no recently reported acute infections or vaccinations. Every donor was a Caucasian adult residing in Nashville, Tennessee, USA. CD4+ T cells were enriched by magnetic negative selection; naive cells were then positively selected on CD45RA, and the negative fraction formed the memory subset. Blood was obtained by leukapheresis, after which PBMCs were separated by Ficoll-Histopaque density gradient centrifugation and cryopreserved in liquid nitrogen vapor phase. Analytical flow cytometry was used to check the purity and quantity of each magnetically sorted T cell population. Genomic DNA was isolated from each sorted fraction and quantified by UV absorbance on a Nanodrop 2000c.

A word on this clone: The antigen it binds to is not known. There are no base qualities to consult, and no much larger clone falls within one base.

Findings and caveats that apply to the study as a whole: The small number of donors limited the genetic and exposure-history diversity represented. Sharing across a handful of donors was observed for around 5% of naive CD4, over 3% of naive CD8, over 2% of memory CD4, and roughly 0.4% of memory CD8 clonotypes. Compared with non-shared clonotypes, clonotypes shared by all four sorted-subset donors had higher generation probabilities. Pairwise subsampling led to the expectation that sequencing depth would affect the degree of clonotype sharing among donors. Only blood was sampled, and tissue TCR repertoires likely differ from those in blood. Rarefaction of sorted-subset datasets indicated incomplete sequencing despite the large sequencing depth. Naive subsets generally had larger estimated clonotype richness than memory subsets did.

Using the deep immunoSEQ assay, TCR CDR3 regions were amplified from genomic DNA by multiplex PCR. For each cell subset, the extracted genomic DNA was distributed evenly across all wells of several immunoSEQ 96-well plates, and each plate served as one replicate. Each replicate PCR for sorted subsets received around 0.2 ug genomic DNA, equal to tens of thousands of T cell genomes. Purified libraries were measured with a Qubit 3.0 fluorometer, size-checked on a Bioanalyzer 2100, and measured again with the KAPA Library Quantification kit. Every immunoSEQ 96-well plate was sequenced on a dedicated single-read 150-cycle Illumina NextSeq 550 flow cell. As for how the authors treated the data: The immunoSEQ output contained only junctional sequences without quality scores, so filtering could not match that applied to full-length reads. Sequences were annotated with PyIR, a Python wrapper for IgBLAST v1.9, and V/J genes and CDR3 were assigned using IMGT germline references. Reads were filtered out if the reads had weak V/J assignments (E-value above 1e-6), no CDR3, stop codons, out-of-frame junctions, or ambiguous translated residues. V3J clonotypes were defined as sequences sharing an identical inferred V gene, J gene, and CDR3 amino acid sequence. Percentage overlap between repertoires was computed as shared unique clonotypes divided by the size of the smaller repertoire. Repertoire richness was assessed with RTK rarefaction, the Chao1 estimator, and Recon v2.1 estimates of unobserved clonotypes. Generation probabilities for all TCRbeta clonotypes obtained by the gDNA method from four donors were computed using OLGA. In TCRdb, the immuneACCESS table is reduced to in-frame sequences with V and J assigned. These tables do not hold every clone; where another copy was compared, an unresolved V gene accounts for under half, and the others remain unexplained. The DNA gave D and trimming, while V, J and clone size come from that table. The sample table records more than 2 million clones; more than 90% of these occur just once. The ten largest clones represent 0.13% of the sample.

Recombination linked TRBV11-2 to TRBJ1-1; a tentative D match to TRBD1 spans 5 bases. The sample comprised naive CD4+ T cells sorted from blood. The intended sense of this specimen's cell subset or site label: CD45RA+ positively selected. This clonotype originated in a man between 18 and 29 years old in good health. CDR3 sequence: CASSPPVGAVPTEAFF. In nucleotides, the sequence is TGTGCCAGCAGCCCGCCAGTTGGGGCTGTTCCCACTGAAGCTTTCTTT. Supplemented by the reference TRBV11-2 and TRBJ1-1 proteins around the CDR3, the complete variable domain is EAGVAQSPRYKIIEKRQSVAFWCNPISGHATLYWYQQILGQGPKLLIQFQNNGVVDDSQLPKDRFSAERLKGVDSTLKIQPAKLEDSAVYLCASSPPVGAVPTEAFFGQGTRLTVV.